The 29 T cell receptor beta chains below were found in one sample sequenced in a study of blood T cell repertoires in COVID-19. Assay used: immunoSEQ multiplex PCR; TCRdb lists only in-frame clones, some missing. The table has more than 65,000 clones, 65% to 85% seen once. The material sequenced was peripheral blood. The receptors derive from a man aged 55 to 70 with active or convalescent COVID-19.

The V gene is TRBV7-9, the J gene TRBJ1-5; D perhaps matches TRBD1 (5 bases). Trimming removed 5 bases from V and 3 bases from J, with 17 bases in between. Germline V gives CDR1 SEHNR, CDR2 FQNEAQ (reference sequence). This CDR3 comprises 16 residues. CDR3 residues: CASSARSRGDNQPQHF. DNA of the CDR3: TGTGCCAGCAGCGCCCGGTCCCGGGGGGACAATCAGCCCCAGCATTTT.

The chain uses TRBV9 and TRBJ2-2; a weak D match, TRBD2 (6 bases). Trimming removed 4 bases at V and 6 bases at J, with 16 bases between. Germline CDR1 reads SGDLS; CDR2 reads YYNGEE. The CDR3 loop spans 15 amino acids. The CDR3 loop reads CASSPGEGPPGELFF. The CDR3, as DNA: TGTGCCAGCAGCCCGGGAGAGGGGCCTCCCGGGGAGCTGTTTTTT. Complete variable domain (other parts from reference TRBV9 and TRBJ2-2): DSGVTQTPKHLITATGQRVTLRCSPRSGDLSVYWYQQSLDQGLQFLIQYYNGEERAKGNILERFSAQQFPDLHSELNLSSLELGDSALYFCASSPGEGPPGELFFGEGSRLTVL.

This chain uses TRBV29-1 with TRBJ2-3; the match to TRBD2 covers 11 bases. V shed 3 bases, J shed 0 bases, and the junction held 8 bases outside the gene matches. The germline V gene encodes CDR1 SQVTM and CDR2 ANQGSEA. The CDR3 spans 17 residues. The CDR3, as DNA: TGCAGCGTTGAGGGGGTACTAGCGGGGGTTAGCACAGATACGCAGTATTTT. The encoded protein is CSVEGVLAGVSTDTQYF.

This chain joins TRBV7-3 and TRBJ2-1, with 11 bases fitting TRBD2. CDR3 length: 16 amino acids. Germline V gene data show CDR1 as SGHTA and CDR2 as FQGTGA. The J segment lost 10 bases and the V segment lost 4 bases, leaving 12 bases of the junction unmatched. The CDR3 region has the DNA TGTGCCAGCAGCTCATTTAGCGGGGGGGCCTCATCCGAGCAGTTCTTC. It codes for CASSSFSGGASSEQFF.

This clone appeared once. This chain uses TRBV30 with TRBJ2-2; tentative D call: TRBD2 (6 bases). Trimming shortened V by 2 bases and J by 4 bases, and 14 bases separated the two germline ends. Per the germline V gene, CDR1 is GTSNPN and CDR2 is SVGIG (reference sequence). The CDR3 has 15 residues. The CDR3 DNA reads as TGTGCCTGGAGTTCAGGGAGGTGGGGCACCGGGGAGCTGTTTTTT. This gives the protein CAWSSGRWGTGELFF. Variable domain in full (rest from reference TRBV30 and TRBJ2-2): SQTIHQWPATLVQPVGSPLSLECTVEGTSNPNLYWYRQAAGRGLQLLFYSVGIGQISSEVPQNLSASRPQDRQFILSSKKLLLSDSGFYLCAWSSGRWGTGELFFGEGSRLTVL.

The chain couples TRBV7-9 to TRBJ1-2; tentatively, D is TRBD1 (6 bases). This CDR3 spans 14 amino acids. The V end lost 7 bases, the J end lost 6 bases, and 18 bases lay between the germline ends. Germline V gene sequence: CDR1 SEHNR, CDR2 FQNEAQ (reference sequence). The CDR3 DNA reads TGTGCCAGCACCGTAGCAGGGGCCGGCCATGGCTACACCTTC. It is translated as CASTVAGAGHGYTF.

As to this clone: One end of the junction varies from germline; a read error may be responsible. The V and J genes are TRBV13 and TRBJ2-1; D remains unclear. The CDR3 covers 13 residues. The germline V gene encodes CDR1 PRHDT and CDR2 FYEKMQ (reference sequence). The CDR3 DNA is TGTGCCAGCAGCTTTGGAGCCTCCCCCACTGTGCTCTTC. It specifies CASSFGASPTVLF.

This chain joins TRBV6-5 and TRBJ2-1; D possibly corresponds to TRBD2 (5 bases). This CDR3 is built from 15 residues. CDR1 is MNHEY, CDR2 SVGAGI, per germline. Deletions cut 5 bases from V and 2 bases from J, with 13 bases between. The CDR3 is CASSHLAGTYNEQFF. DNA for the CDR3: TGTGCCAGCAGTCACCTGGCGGGCACCTACAATGAGCAGTTCTTC.

This clone was detected a few times. The chain has TRBV3-1 (or the pseudogene TRBV3-2) and TRBJ2-7; 7 positions match TRBD1. The CDR3 length is 14 residues. CDR1 and CDR2 from the germline V gene are LGHDT and YNNKEL (reference sequence). Trimming took 4 bases from V and 3 from J; bases not matched to a gene: 6. The CDR3 DNA is TGTGCCAGCAGCCGGGGACAGACCCTCTACGAGCAGTACTTC. Translation: CASSRGQTLYEQYF.

The chain combines TRBV7-3 with TRBJ2-7; 7 bases agree with TRBD2. With V trimmed by 2 bases and J by 3 bases, 7 bases remained unmatched. Germline assignment: CDR1 SGHTA and CDR2 FQGTGA. The CDR3 has 15 residues. This CDR3 is CASSLERGAFYEQYF. CDR3 nucleotide sequence: TGTGCCAGCAGCTTAGAGCGGGGTGCCTTCTACGAGCAGTACTTC. Variable domain in full (rest from reference TRBV7-3 and TRBJ2-7): GAGVSQTPSNKVTEKGKYVELRCDPISGHTALYWYRQSLGQGPEFLIYFQGTGAADDSGLPNDRFFAVRPEGSVSTLKIQRTERGDSAVYLCASSLERGAFYEQYFGPGTRLTVT.

J is TRBJ1-1 and V is TRBV29-1; unclear D gene. The V end lost 7 bases, the J end lost 5 bases, and 14 bases lay between the germline ends. The CDR3 is made up of 12 amino acids. Germline CDR1 is SQVTM and CDR2 is ANQGSEA. The CDR3 nucleotides are TGCAGCGCCCGAGGCACCCTAACTGAAGCTTTCTTT. It translates to CSARGTLTEAFF.

The CDR3 is CASSLQTGIYGYTF. CDR3 coding DNA: TGTGCCAGCAGCCTACAGACAGGAATCTATGGCTACACCTTC. The chain links TRBV7-9 to TRBJ1-2; TRBD1 is a possible D gene (6 bases). The germline CDR1 and CDR2 sequences are SEHNR and FQNEAQ (reference sequence). The V gene lost 5 bases and the J gene lost 4 bases, with 14 bases spanning the gap. CDR3 length: 14 residues.

The V and J genes are TRBV5-6 and TRBJ1-4, with 9 bases that match TRBD1. Germline CDR1 is SGHDT and CDR2 is YYEEEE. CDR3 length: 14 residues. The J segment lost 8 bases and the V segment lost 4 bases, leaving 6 bases of the junction unmatched. The CDR3: CASSPWDREEKLFF. CDR3 bases: TGTGCCAGCAGCCCCTGGGACAGGGAGGAAAAACTGTTTTTT. Variable domain in full (rest from reference TRBV5-6 and TRBJ1-4): DAGVTQSPTHLIKTRGQQVTLRCSPKSGHDTVSWYQQALGQGPQFIFQYYEEEERQRGNFPDRFSGHQFPNYSSELNVNALLLGDSALYLCASSPWDREEKLFFGSGTQLSVL.

The J gene is TRBJ2-5, the V gene TRBV7-9, with unresolved D. Germline CDR1 reads SEHNR; CDR2 reads FQNEAQ (reference sequence). Trimming removed 5 bases from V and 3 bases from J, with 13 bases in between. The CDR3 runs to 14 residues. The CDR3 nucleotides are TGTGCCAGCAGCGACACCCCCCTGGAAGAGACCCAGTACTTC. As protein: CASSDTPLEETQYF.

This chain joins TRBV5-1 and TRBJ2-1; 7 bases map to TRBD2. CDR1 is SGHRS and CDR2 is YFSETQ in the germline V gene. V shed 0 bases and J 4 bases; nucleotides not matched to a gene: 7. CDR3 length equals 16 residues. The CDR3 is CASSLEPGGRYNEQFF. The CDR3 DNA follows: TGCGCCAGCAGCTTGGAACCCGGGGGGAGATACAATGAGCAGTTCTTC.

This sequence joins TRBV19 and TRBJ2-5, with TRBD1 matching over 10 bases. V was pared by 5 bases and J by 5 bases, with 5 bases of the junction left unmatched. The CDR3 runs 14 residues. CDR1 and CDR2 from the germline V gene are LNHDA and SQIVND (reference sequence). CDR3 in DNA: TGTGCCAGTAGTGACGGGACAGGGGACGAGACCCAGTACTTC. Amino acid sequence: CASSDGTGDETQYF.

The gene calls are TRBV9 and TRBJ2-5; 14 bases are shared with TRBD2. Germline lookup yields CDR1 SGDLS and CDR2 YYNGEE. V shed 4 bases, J shed 1 base, and the junction held 9 bases outside the gene matches. The CDR3 has 18 amino acids. CDR3: CASSMGLAGATAQETQYF. Written as DNA, the CDR3 is TGTGCCAGCAGCATGGGACTAGCGGGGGCGACAGCCCAAGAGACCCAGTACTTC.

The chain joins TRBV23-1 to TRBJ1-4; D possibly corresponds to TRBD1 (5 bases). TRBV23-1 is placed among ORFs of uncertain function. Deletions cut 10 bases from V and 5 bases from J, with 11 bases between. The CDR3 is 12 residues long. The CDR3 region is CAIAQGNEKLFF. The CDR3 DNA follows: TGCGCCATTGCGCAGGGCAATGAAAAACTGTTTTTT.

The chain joins TRBV4-3 to TRBJ1-4; 8 nucleotides agree with TRBD1. The CDR3 consists of 15 residues. Germline-derived CDR1 and CDR2 are LGHNA and YSLEER. The V and J ends lost 3 bases and 12 bases, in that order; junction bases with no gene match: 12. CDR3 nucleotides: TGCGCCAGCAGCCAGACAGGGGTTCGGCCTGGTGAACTGTTTTTT. This translates into CASSQTGVRPGELFF.

V is TRBV10-3 and J is TRBJ2-7, with 8 positions matching TRBD1. The V and J ends lost 6 bases and 3 bases, in that order; junction bases with no gene match: 4. Germline CDR1 ENHRY, CDR2 SYGVKD. The CDR3 consists of 13 residues. This chain's CDR3 is CAIRDGQGYEQYF. The CDR3 coding sequence is TGTGCCATCAGGGACGGACAGGGCTACGAGCAGTACTTC.

The chain links TRBV6-2 or TRBV6-3 to TRBJ1-1; a possible D gene is TRBD1 (6 bases). The germline CDR1 and CDR2 sequences are MNHEY and SVGEGT. The CDR3 extends over 14 amino acids. The germline V and J ends were trimmed by 2 bases and 1 base, with 8 bases remaining between them. CDR3 sequence: CASSYQGKNTEAFF. The CDR3 DNA follows: TGTGCCAGCAGTTACCAGGGGAAGAACACTGAAGCTTTCTTT.

This clone appeared a few times. The V and J genes are TRBV14 and TRBJ1-2; D is unresolved. V lost 4 bases and J 5 bases, leaving 14 bases between the germline ends. Germline CDR1 reads SGHDN; CDR2 reads FVKESK. The CDR3 length is 14 residues. DNA for the CDR3: TGTGCCAGCAGCCCAGCAGACCCGGGGTATGGCTACACCTTC. Its protein is CASSPADPGYGYTF.

This chain uses TRBV19 with TRBJ2-2; D uncertain. Germline CDR1 is LNHDA and CDR2 is SQIVND (reference sequence). The V end was cut by 8 bases, the J end by 0 bases, with 4 bases between. This CDR3 contains 12 residues. The DNA for the CDR3 is TGTGCCAGTCGGGCGAACACCGGGGAGCTGTTTTTT. Translated: CASRANTGELFF.

The gene calls are TRBV30 and TRBJ1-5; the D gene is possibly TRBD1 (5 bases). The germline gives CDR1 GTSNPN, CDR2 SVGIG (reference sequence). Trimming took 0 bases from V and 1 from J, leaving 19 bases between them. The CDR3 totals 18 residues. This chain's CDR3 is CAWSVRRQQVLSNQPQHF. In DNA, the CDR3 is TGTGCCTGGAGTGTACGAAGGCAACAGGTGTTAAGCAATCAGCCCCAGCATTTT.

This chain joins TRBV9 and TRBJ2-3, with 10 bases that match TRBD1. CDR1 is SGDLS, CDR2 YYNGEE, per germline. The CDR3 has 15 amino acids. V dropped 4 bases and J dropped 0; count of bases not matched to a gene: 2. This chain's CDR3 is CASSKDRGSTDTQYF. CDR3 coding DNA: TGTGCCAGCAGCAAGGACAGGGGGAGCACAGATACGCAGTATTTT.

This clone was seen a single time. In DNA form, the CDR3 reads TGCGCCAGCAGCCAAGGGACAGGATTTAGTAATGAAAAACTGTTTTTT. Amino acid sequence: CASSQGTGFSNEKLFF. The rearrangement joins TRBV4-3 to TRBJ1-4; 7 positions match TRBD1. With V trimmed by 1 base and J by 4 bases, 6 bases remained unmatched. The CDR3 contains 16 residues. Germline V gene lookup returns CDR1 LGHNA and CDR2 YSLEER.

The chain has TRBV6-5 and TRBJ1-1; TRBD1 matches at 7 bases. With V trimmed by 6 bases and J by 4 bases, 8 bases remained unmatched. The germline V gene encodes CDR1 MNHEY and CDR2 SVGAGI. There are 14 residues in the CDR3. CDR3 loop: CASSPVTGATEAFF. CDR3 DNA: TGTGCCAGCAGCCCCGTCACAGGGGCCACTGAAGCTTTCTTT.

This clone has only one observation. The rearrangement joins TRBV2 to TRBJ1-5; D gene uncertain. The CDR3 covers 16 residues. V was clipped by 4 bases and J by 1 base, with 14 bases between them. Germline lookup yields CDR1 SNHLY and CDR2 FYNNEI. CDR3 sequence (DNA): TGTGCCAGCAGTGTTGTGGGTGGAGGGAGCAATCAGCCCCAGCATTTT. Its translation: CASSVVGGGSNQPQHF.

The chain couples TRBV7-9 to TRBJ2-3, with 14 positions matching TRBD2. CDR3 length: 19 residues. From germline, CDR1 is SEHNR and CDR2 FQNEAQ (reference sequence). The V segment lost 3 bases and the J segment 9 bases; nucleotides outside the gene matches: 17. The CDR3 DNA is TGTGCCAGCAGCTTCATGGGGACTAGCGGGGGCCAACAAAGAGTGACGCAGTATTTT. The encoded protein is CASSFMGTSGGQQRVTQYF.